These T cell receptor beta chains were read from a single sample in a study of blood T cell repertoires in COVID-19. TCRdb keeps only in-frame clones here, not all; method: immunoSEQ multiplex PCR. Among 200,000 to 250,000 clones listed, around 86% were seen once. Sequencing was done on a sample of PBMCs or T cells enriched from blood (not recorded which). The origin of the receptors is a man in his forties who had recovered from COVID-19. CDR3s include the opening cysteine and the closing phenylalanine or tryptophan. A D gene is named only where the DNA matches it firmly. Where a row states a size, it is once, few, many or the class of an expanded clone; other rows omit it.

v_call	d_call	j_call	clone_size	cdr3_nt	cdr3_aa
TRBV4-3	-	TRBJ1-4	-	TGCGCCAGCAGCCAAAATACAGGGAGTGAAAAACTGTTTTTT	CASSQNTGSEKLFF
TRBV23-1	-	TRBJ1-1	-	TGCGCCAGCAGTCAGCCGGCCCCTCGGGCTGAAGCTTTCTTT	CASSQPAPRAEAFF
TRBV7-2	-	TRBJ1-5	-	TGTGCCAGCAGCTTATTCGGCGGAAATCAGCCCCAGCATTTT	CASSLFGGNQPQHF
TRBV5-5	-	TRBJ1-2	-	TGTGCCAGCAGCTTGTCCGTAGCTAACTATGGCTACACCTTC	CASSLSVANYGYTF
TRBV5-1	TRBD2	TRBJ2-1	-	TGCGCCAGCAGCTTAACTAGCGGGAGTCGTGAGCAGTTCTTC	CASSLTSGSREQFF
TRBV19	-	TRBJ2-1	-	TGTGCCAGTAGTATTGCGGGACTCGTTCTCAATGAGCAGTTCTTC	CASSIAGLVLNEQFF
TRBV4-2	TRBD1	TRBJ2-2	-	TGTGCCAGCAGACTAGGGACAGGGGGTAACACCGGGGAGCTGTTTTTT	CASRLGTGGNTGELFF
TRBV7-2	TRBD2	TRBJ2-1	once	TGTGCCAGCAGCTCGGGACTAGCGGGGGGAGCCTACAATGAGCAGTTCTTC	CASSSGLAGGAYNEQFF
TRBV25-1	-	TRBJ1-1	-	TGTGCCAGCAGTGAATATCGGTCTGAAGCTTTCTTT	CASSEYRSEAFF
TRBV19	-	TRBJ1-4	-	TGTGCCAGTAGTTTAAATCAGGGACTTAATGAAAAACTGTTTTTT	CASSLNQGLNEKLFF
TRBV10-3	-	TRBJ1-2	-	TGTGCCATCAGTGAGTCCCAATATGGCTACACCTTC	CAISESQYGYTF
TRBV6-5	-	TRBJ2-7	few	TGTGCCAGCAGTTACTCGAGTGGTGCGGGTCGGGAGCAGTACTTC	CASSYSSGAGREQYF
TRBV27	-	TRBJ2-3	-	TGTGCCAGCAGTCCTCTAGCGGATACGCAGTATTTT	CASSPLADTQYF
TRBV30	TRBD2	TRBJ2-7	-	TGTGCCTGGAGTGTTGGGGGGGGGAACTTCGAGCAGTACTTC	CAWSVGGGNFEQYF
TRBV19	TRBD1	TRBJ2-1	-	TGTGCCAGTAGATGGGGACAGGGGGCGAAGAATGAGCAGTTCTTC	CASRWGQGAKNEQFF
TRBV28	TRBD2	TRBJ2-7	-	TGTGCCAGCAGTTCCACGGGGGGGGGACAAGTTTACGAGCAGTACTTC	CASSSTGGGQVYEQYF
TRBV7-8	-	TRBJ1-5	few	TGTGCCAGCAGCTTAGACGGGGTCGGCAATCAGCCCCAGCATTTT	CASSLDGVGNQPQHF
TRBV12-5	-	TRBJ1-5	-	TGTGCTAGTGTCCCCTACAGGGAAGGCAATAGCAATCAGCCCCAGCATTTT	CASVPYREGNSNQPQHF
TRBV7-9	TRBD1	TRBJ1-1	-	TGTGCCAGCAGCTTACGCGGTAAGGGGGCGGGCACTGAAGCTTTCTTT	CASSLRGKGAGTEAFF
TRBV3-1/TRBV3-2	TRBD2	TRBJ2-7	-	TGTGCCAGCAGCCAAGGAGGGACTAGCGGTTACGAGCAGTACTTC	CASSQGGTSGYEQYF
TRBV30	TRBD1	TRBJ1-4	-	TGTGCCTGGAATACAGGGGAGTTCGGTGAAAAACTGTTTTTT	CAWNTGEFGEKLFF
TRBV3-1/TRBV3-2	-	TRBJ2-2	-	TGTGCCAGCAGCCAAGAGGGGAGCGGGGAGCTGTTTTTT	CASSQEGSGELFF
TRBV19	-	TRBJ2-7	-	TGTGCCAGTAGTATAGCTCGGGGTTTCTACGAGCAGTACTTC	CASSIARGFYEQYF
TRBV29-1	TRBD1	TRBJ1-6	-	TGCAGCGTTGAAGCCGGGACAGAGGGTTCACCCCTCCACTTT	CSVEAGTEGSPLHF
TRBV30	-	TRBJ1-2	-	TGTGCCTGGAGTGAGCACAGCTACGGCTACACCTTC	CAWSEHSYGYTF
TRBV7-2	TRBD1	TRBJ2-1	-	TGTGCCAGCAGCGCCTCCGGGACAGGGGTTGAGCAGTTCTTC	CASSASGTGVEQFF
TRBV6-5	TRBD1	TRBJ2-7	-	TGTGCCAGCAGTTTGTATTGGGACAGCTCCTACGAGCAGTACTTC	CASSLYWDSSYEQYF
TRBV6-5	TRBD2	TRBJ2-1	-	TGTGCCAGCAGCACTAGCGGAAGCTCCTACAATGAGCAGTTCTTC	CASSTSGSSYNEQFF
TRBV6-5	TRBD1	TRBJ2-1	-	TGTGCCAGCAGGGACAGGGAGGTCGTCAATGAGCAGTTCTTC	CASRDREVVNEQFF
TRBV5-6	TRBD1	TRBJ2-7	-	TGTGCCAGCAGCTTGCAGGGGGCGGACTACGAGCAGTACTTC	CASSLQGADYEQYF
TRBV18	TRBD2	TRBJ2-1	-	TGTGCCAGCTCGTCGACTAGCGGGAGCTGGGATGAGCAGTTCTTC	CASSSTSGSWDEQFF
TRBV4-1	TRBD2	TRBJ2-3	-	TGCGCCAGCAGCCAGCAACTAGCGGGGGGCACAGATACGCAGTATTTT	CASSQQLAGGTDTQYF
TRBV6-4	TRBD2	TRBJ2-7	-	TGTGCCAGCAGTGCCTTAGCGGGGGGCTACGAGCAGTACTTC	CASSALAGGYEQYF
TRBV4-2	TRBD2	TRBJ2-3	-	TGTGCCAGCAGCCCTATAGCGGGGGACTCTAGCACAGATACGCAGTATTTT	CASSPIAGDSSTDTQYF
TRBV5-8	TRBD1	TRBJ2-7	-	TGTGCCAGCAGCTACCCCGGGACAGGGGGCGGCTACGAGCAGTACTTC	CASSYPGTGGGYEQYF
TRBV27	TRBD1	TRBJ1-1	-	TGTGCCAGCAGTCCCCTGGGACAGGGTGAGGAAGCTTTCTTT	CASSPLGQGEEAFF
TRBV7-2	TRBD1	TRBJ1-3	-	TGTGCCAGCAGCAACCCCAGGGGACAGGTCTCAGGGATTCTATATTTT	CASSNPRGQVSGILYF
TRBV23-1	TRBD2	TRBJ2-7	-	TGCGCCAGCAGTCCTCCATCTTTCCTAGCGGGAGTTATAGGGTCCTACGAGCAGTACTTC	CASSPPSFLAGVIGSYEQYF
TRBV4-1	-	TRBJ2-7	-	TGCGCCAGCAGTCTAGGGACAGGGACTAGGGAGCAGTACTTC	CASSLGTGTREQYF
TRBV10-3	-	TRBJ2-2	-	TGTGCCATCGGAGCGAACACCGGGGAGCTGTTTTTT	CAIGANTGELFF
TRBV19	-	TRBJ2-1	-	TGTGCCAGTAGGGGCAGGGTGTCCTACAATGAGCAGTTCTTC	CASRGRVSYNEQFF
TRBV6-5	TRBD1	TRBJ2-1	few	TGTGCCAGCAGTAAACGGACAGGGGTCGATGAGCAGTTCTTC	CASSKRTGVDEQFF
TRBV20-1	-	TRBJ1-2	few	TGCAGTGCTAGTGCCCAGGTCTATGGCTACACCTTC	CSASAQVYGYTF
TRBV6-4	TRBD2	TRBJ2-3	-	TGTGCCAGCAGTTCCAGCGGGGGCCGGCGTCATACGCAGTATTTT	CASSSSGGRRHTQYF
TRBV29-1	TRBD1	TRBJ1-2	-	TGCAGCGTTGTGGGACAGGGTAACTATGGCTACACCTTC	CSVVGQGNYGYTF